This T cell receptor (beta chain) comes out of a study of somatic mutations in cytotoxic T cells in rheumatoid arthritis. The V end was cut by 6 bases, the J end by 5 bases, with 16 bases between. CDR1 is SEHNR and CDR2 is FQNEAQ in the germline V gene (reference sequence). The CDR3 extends over 14 amino acids. Profiling relied on immunoSEQ multiplex PCR, and the TCRdb table lists in-frame clones only, not all of them. Of about 11,000 clones listed, approximately 71% are singletons. The chain recombines TRBV7-9 with TRBJ2-5, with D perhaps being TRBD1 or TRBD2 (6 bases each). The origin of this receptor is an adult with rheumatoid arthritis. Sequences were obtained from CD8+ T cells sorted from blood. The CDR3 nucleotides are TGTGCCAGCAGGCCCTCGGGGGCGCAGGAGACCCAGTACTTC. Its protein product is CASRPSGAQETQYF.